The 21 T cell receptor beta chains given below trace back to one sample, sequenced in a study of T cell repertoires in cytomegalovirus infection. TCRdb reanalysed the reads using MiXCR and keeps one entry per CDR3 protein. The sample includes around 300,000 distinct CDR3 sequences, roughly 26% of them seen just once. The sample taken for sequencing was PBMCs. These receptors were taken from a human donor in good health (CMV status not recorded). Some clones in this sample may be carry-over from other donors' samples.

This chain joins TRBV7-9 and TRBJ1-1, with unresolved D. The germline gives CDR1 SEHNR, CDR2 FQNEAQ (reference sequence). Between the trimmed V and J ends, which lost 2 bases and 4 bases, there was a span of 14 bases. This CDR3 has 15 amino acids. For the CDR3, the DNA is TGTGCCAGCAGCTTAAGGTGGCAGCTGGGCACTGAAGCTTTCTTT. Protein product: CASSLRWQLGTEAFF.

This clonotype has ten or more counts. V usage is TRBV7-8 and J usage is TRBJ2-7, with TRBD2 matching 14 bases. The CDR3 is 17 residues long. With V trimmed by 4 bases and J by 1 base, 6 bases remained unmatched. Per germline, CDR1 SGHVS and CDR2 FQNEAQ. The CDR3 region has the DNA TGTGCCAGCAGCTCGACTAGCGGGAGGGCCGGGTCCTACGAGCAGTACTTC. Amino acids: CASSSTSGRAGSYEQYF.

The chain has TRBV29-1 and TRBJ1-4; 10 bases line up with TRBD1. Germline V gene sequence: CDR1 SQVTM, CDR2 ANQGSEA. V shed 7 bases, J shed 3 bases, and the junction held 11 bases outside the gene matches. The length of the CDR3 is 16 residues. The CDR3 sequence: CSAASTGGASNEKLFF. DNA for the CDR3: TGCAGCGCGGCGTCGACAGGGGGCGCATCTAATGAAAAACTGTTTTTT.

This clonotype was recorded a few times. The chain carries TRBV7-2 and TRBJ1-1, with D possibly matching TRBD1 (6 bases). This CDR3 spans 14 amino acids. The germline V and J ends were trimmed by 5 bases and 1 base, with 11 bases remaining between them. Germline CDR1 is SGHTA and CDR2 is FQGNSA. The CDR3 here is CASSADRTNTEAFF. As DNA, the CDR3 is TGTGCCAGCAGCGCGGACAGAACGAACACTGAAGCTTTCTTT.

As DNA, the CDR3 is TGCAGTGCTAAGACAGGCCCCCCCTACAATGAGCAGTTCTTC. Encoded protein: CSAKTGPPYNEQFF. V usage is TRBV20-1 and J usage is TRBJ2-1, with a weak D call TRBD1 (6 bases). V was cut by 4 bases and J by 2 bases, with 12 bases left in between. Germline V gene lookup returns CDR1 DFQATT and CDR2 SNEGSKA (reference sequence). The CDR3 runs to 14 residues.

This clonotype was picked up a small number of times. This chain links TRBV9 with TRBJ2-6, with D possibly matching TRBD2 (5 bases). Germline V CDR1 and CDR2: SGDLS, YYNGEE. The V gene lost 3 bases and the J gene lost 2 bases, with 15 bases spanning the gap. The CDR3 contains 17 residues. CDR3 loop: CASSAAESEPGANVLTF. CDR3 DNA sequence: TGTGCCAGCAGCGCAGCGGAGTCCGAACCTGGGGCCAACGTCCTGACTTTC.

The genes are TRBV27 and TRBJ2-7; D may be TRBD1 (5 bases). Germline V gives CDR1 MNHEY, CDR2 SMNVEV (reference sequence). V lost 6 bases, J lost 3 bases, and 18 bases lay in between. This CDR3 is built from 15 residues. The CDR3 region is CASRALGPGNYEQYF. The DNA of the CDR3 is TGTGCCAGCAGGGCCCTAGGGCCAGGGAACTACGAGCAGTACTTC.

This clonotype was seen a handful of times. The rearrangement links TRBV7-2 to TRBJ2-1; 12 nucleotides match TRBD2. With V trimmed by 5 bases and J by 6 bases, 2 bases remained unmatched. CDR1 is SGHTA, CDR2 FQGNSA, per germline. This CDR3 region has 14 residues. CDR3 sequence: CASSRLAGVNEQFF. The DNA for the CDR3 is TGTGCCAGCAGCCGACTAGCGGGAGTCAATGAGCAGTTCTTC.

This clonotype was counted between two and nine times. This chain joins TRBV28 and TRBJ2-1; 10 nucleotides agree with TRBD1. The germline CDR1 and CDR2 sequences are MDHEN and SYDVKM. Trimming cost V 6 bases and J 3 bases; bases outside gene matches: 5. The CDR3 runs 15 residues. The CDR3 loop reads CASRAGTGVYNEQFF. DNA for the CDR3: TGTGCCAGCAGGGCCGGGACAGGGGTCTACAATGAGCAGTTCTTC.

The chain uses TRBV7-2 and TRBJ2-3, with TRBD2 matching over 9 bases. Germline assignment: CDR1 SGHTA and CDR2 FQGNSA. The CDR3 totals 16 residues. V shed 5 bases, J shed 9 bases, and the junction held 15 bases outside the gene matches. CDR3 sequence reads: CASSKNQREAGGTQYF. Here the CDR3 DNA reads TGTGCCAGCAGCAAAAATCAGCGGGAGGCCGGAGGGACGCAGTATTTT.

This clonotype was found many times. V is TRBV7-2 and J is TRBJ1-6, with D possibly being TRBD1 (5 bases). The CDR3 runs to 17 residues. V was cut by 3 bases and J by 4 bases, with 16 bases left in between. Germline V lookup: CDR1 SGHTA, CDR2 FQGNSA. CDR3 in amino acids: CASSLDSLRGYNSPLHF. The CDR3 region has the DNA TGTGCCAGCAGCTTGGATTCTCTGAGGGGATATAATTCACCCCTCCACTTT.

A few counts support this clonotype. The chain carries TRBV5-4 and TRBJ2-1; 11 bases fit TRBD2. The CDR3 has 15 residues. CDR1 and CDR2 (germline): SGHNT, YYREEE (reference sequence). With V trimmed by 6 bases and J by 5 bases, 7 bases remained unmatched. In DNA, the CDR3 is TGTGCCAGCACCGGGACTAGCGGTCATCACAATGAGCAGTTCTTC. It is translated as CASTGTSGHHNEQFF.

This clonotype was seen more than once but under ten times. The chain employs TRBV10-3 and TRBJ2-5, with 7 bases matching TRBD2. V gave up 4 bases and J gave up 5 bases; unmatched junction bases: 7. This CDR3 spans 14 amino acids. The germline gives CDR1 ENHRY, CDR2 SYGVKD. CDR3 coding DNA: TGTGCCATCAGTGCCGCGGGAGAAGGTGAGACCCAGTACTTC. Translation gives CAISAAGEGETQYF.

The chain links TRBV5-1 to TRBJ1-4, with D uncertain. Germline V gene data show CDR1 as SGHRS and CDR2 as YFSETQ. Trimming removed 4 bases at V and 4 bases at J, with 20 bases between. The CDR3 is made up of 17 amino acids. The CDR3 DNA reads TGCGCCAGCAGCCCGTCGGGGAATCGAGCCCATAATGAAAAACTGTTTTTT. It is translated as CASSPSGNRAHNEKLFF.

This clonotype was seen repeatedly, ten times or more. The chain combines TRBV14 with TRBJ2-3; D is uncertain. Trimming took off 0 bases at V and 7 bases at J, with 11 bases between the two ends. The CDR3 has 14 residues. Per germline, CDR1 SGHDN and CDR2 FVKESK. CDR3 nucleotide sequence: TGTGCCAGCAGCCAAGATCTCATGGGGAATACGCAGTATTTT. Translating gives CASSQDLMGNTQYF.

Regarding this clonotype: One end of the junction varies from germline; a read error may be responsible. V usage is TRBV4-1 and J usage is TRBJ2-6, with D possibly being TRBD1 or TRBD2 (5 bases each). CDR3 length: 16 residues. From germline, CDR1 is MGHRA and CDR2 YSYEKL. The CDR3 loop is CASSQDEGSGANILTF. The CDR3 coding sequence is TGTGCCAGCAGCCAAGATGAGGGCTCTGGGGCCAACATCCTGACTTTC.

Many counts were recorded for this clonotype. The CDR3: CSASSVYNEQFF. The CDR3 DNA reads TGCAGTGCTAGTTCGGTTTACAATGAGCAGTTCTTC. The chain uses TRBV20-1 and TRBJ2-1; D not certain. V lost 3 bases to trimming and J lost 4 bases, with 7 bases between them. CDR1 is DFQATT and CDR2 is SNEGSKA in the germline V gene (reference sequence). The CDR3 runs to 12 residues.

The rearrangement uses TRBV7-2 and TRBJ2-7; D tentatively reads TRBD1 or TRBD2 (5 bases each). Trimming removed 5 bases from V and 1 base from J, with 18 bases in between. Germline lookup yields CDR1 SGHTA and CDR2 FQGNSA. The CDR3 length is 16 residues. CDR3 protein: CASSMSGTVVSYEQYF. Here the CDR3 DNA reads TGTGCCAGCAGCATGTCCGGGACGGTGGTATCCTACGAGCAGTACTTC.

J is TRBJ2-1 and V is TRBV15; TRBD1 might be the D (5 bases). This CDR3 contains 14 residues. V was shortened by 6 bases and J by 3 bases, with 12 bases between the two germline ends. Germline V gene lookup returns CDR1 LNHNV and CDR2 YYDKDF (reference sequence). As DNA, the CDR3 is TGTGCCACCAGTAGACAGAGATTCTACAATGAGCAGTTCTTC. It is translated as CATSRQRFYNEQFF.

This clonotype was seen once. The chain employs TRBV6-2 or TRBV6-3 and TRBJ2-3; 11 bases are a match to TRBD2. This CDR3 region has 16 residues. J was trimmed by 4 bases and V by 6 bases; bases with no gene match: 9. CDR1 MNHEY and CDR2 SVGEGT come from the germline V gene. CDR3 DNA sequence: TGTGCCAGCAGATCCCCTAGCGGGGGGCGACCAGATACGCAGTATTTT. Translation gives CASRSPSGGRPDTQYF.

This clonotype occurred many times. The chain carries TRBV7-8 and TRBJ2-5; D is unresolved. V was pared by 0 bases and J by 1 base, with 9 bases between. The CDR3 sequence is 15 residues long. Germline V gene sequence: CDR1 SGHVS, CDR2 FQNEAQ. CDR3 in amino acids: CASSLARVTQETQYF. The DNA for the CDR3 is TGTGCCAGCAGCTTAGCAAGGGTTACCCAAGAGACCCAGTACTTC.